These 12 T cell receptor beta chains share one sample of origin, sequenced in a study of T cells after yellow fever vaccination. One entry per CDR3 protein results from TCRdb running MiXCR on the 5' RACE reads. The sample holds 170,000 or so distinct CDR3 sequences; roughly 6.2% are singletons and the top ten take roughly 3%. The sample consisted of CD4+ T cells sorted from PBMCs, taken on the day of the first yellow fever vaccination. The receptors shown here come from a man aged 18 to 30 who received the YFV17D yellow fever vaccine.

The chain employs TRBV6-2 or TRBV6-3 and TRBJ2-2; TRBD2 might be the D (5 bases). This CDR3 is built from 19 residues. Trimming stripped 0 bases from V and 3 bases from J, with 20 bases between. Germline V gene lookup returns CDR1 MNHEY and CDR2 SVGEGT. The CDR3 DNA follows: TGTGCCAGCAGTTACTCGAGGGAGACCTCCGGAAGTGACACCGGGGAGCTGTTTTTT. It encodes CASSYSRETSGSDTGELFF.

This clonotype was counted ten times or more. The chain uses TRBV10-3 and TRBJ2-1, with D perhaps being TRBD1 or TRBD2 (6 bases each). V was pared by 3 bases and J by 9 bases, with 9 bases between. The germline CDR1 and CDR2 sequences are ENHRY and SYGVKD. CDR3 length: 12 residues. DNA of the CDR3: TGTGCCATCAGTGACCGGGGGCGTGAGCAGTTCTTC. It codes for CAISDRGREQFF.

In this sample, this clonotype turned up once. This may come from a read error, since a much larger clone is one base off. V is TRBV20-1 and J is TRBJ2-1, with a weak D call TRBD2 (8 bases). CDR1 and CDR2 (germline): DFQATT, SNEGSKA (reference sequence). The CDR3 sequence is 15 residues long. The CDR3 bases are TGCTGTGCTAGGAACGCCGACAGGGCGGGGGGTGAGCAGTTCTTC. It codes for CCARNADRAGGEQFF.

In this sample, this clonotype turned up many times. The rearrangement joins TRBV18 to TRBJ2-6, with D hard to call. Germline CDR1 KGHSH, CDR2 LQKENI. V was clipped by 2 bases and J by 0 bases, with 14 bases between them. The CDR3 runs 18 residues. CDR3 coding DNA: TGTGCCAGCTCACCAAAGTCAGGAACCTCCTCTGGGGCCAACGTCCTGACTTTC. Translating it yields CASSPKSGTSSGANVLTF.

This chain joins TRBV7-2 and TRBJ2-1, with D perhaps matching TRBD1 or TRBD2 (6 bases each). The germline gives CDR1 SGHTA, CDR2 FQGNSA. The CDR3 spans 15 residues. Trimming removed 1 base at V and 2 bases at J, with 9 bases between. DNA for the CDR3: TGTGCCAGCAGCTTAGTACGGGGGCCCTACAATGAGCAGTTCTTC. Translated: CASSLVRGPYNEQFF.

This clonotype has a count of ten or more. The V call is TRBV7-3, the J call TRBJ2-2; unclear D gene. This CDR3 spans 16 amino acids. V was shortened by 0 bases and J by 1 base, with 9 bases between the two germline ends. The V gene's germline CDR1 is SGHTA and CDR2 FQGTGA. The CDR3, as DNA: TGTGCCAGCAGCTTAACGCACACGGGGAACACCGGGGAGCTGTTTTTT. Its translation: CASSLTHTGNTGELFF.

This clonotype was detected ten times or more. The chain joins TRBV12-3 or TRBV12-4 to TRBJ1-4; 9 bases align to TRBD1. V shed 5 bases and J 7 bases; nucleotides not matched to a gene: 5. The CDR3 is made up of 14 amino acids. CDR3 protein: CASSTDRGGEKLFF. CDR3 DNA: TGTGCCAGCAGTACGGACAGGGGAGGTGAAAAACTGTTTTTT.

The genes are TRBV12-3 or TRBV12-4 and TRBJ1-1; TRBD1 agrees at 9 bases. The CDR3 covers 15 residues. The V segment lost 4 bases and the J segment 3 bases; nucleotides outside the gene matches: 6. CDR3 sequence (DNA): TGTGCCAGCAGTTCGCAGACAGGGGGGTACACTGAAGCTTTCTTT. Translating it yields CASSSQTGGYTEAFF.

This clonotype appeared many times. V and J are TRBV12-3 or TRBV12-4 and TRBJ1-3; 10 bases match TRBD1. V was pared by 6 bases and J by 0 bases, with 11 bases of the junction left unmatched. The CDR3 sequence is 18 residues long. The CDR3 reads CASSAHGQGVTSGNTIYF. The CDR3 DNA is TGTGCCAGCAGCGCCCATGGACAGGGGGTGACCTCTGGAAACACCATATATTTT.

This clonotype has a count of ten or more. The CDR3 is CASSPPGGSSGGAFGETQYF. The CDR3 DNA reads TGTGCCAGCAGCCCCCCCGGGGGATCTAGCGGGGGGGCGTTTGGAGAGACCCAGTACTTC. V gene TRBV7-2 combines with J gene TRBJ2-5; 12 nucleotides agree with TRBD2. The V gene's germline CDR1 is SGHTA and CDR2 FQGNSA. Trimming cost V 5 bases and J 4 bases; bases outside gene matches: 20. There are 20 residues in the CDR3.

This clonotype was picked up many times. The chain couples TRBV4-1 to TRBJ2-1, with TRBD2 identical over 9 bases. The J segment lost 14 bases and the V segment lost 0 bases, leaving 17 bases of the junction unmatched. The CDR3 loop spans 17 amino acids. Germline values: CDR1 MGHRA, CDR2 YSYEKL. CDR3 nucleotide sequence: TGCGCCAGCAGCCAAGATCACCCAGCTAGCGGGGCTCCTAAGGAGTTCTTC. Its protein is CASSQDHPASGAPKEFF.

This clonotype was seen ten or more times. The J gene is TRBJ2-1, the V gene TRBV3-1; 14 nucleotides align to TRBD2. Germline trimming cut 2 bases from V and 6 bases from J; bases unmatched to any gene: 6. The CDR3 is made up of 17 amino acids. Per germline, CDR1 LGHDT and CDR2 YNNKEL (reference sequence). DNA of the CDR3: TGTGCCAGCAGCCAAAAGTCCGGGACTAGCGGGGGCAATGAGCAGTTCTTC. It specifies CASSQKSGTSGGNEQFF.